The 26 T cell receptor beta chains below all came from one sample that was sequenced in a study of beta chain features in type 1 diabetes. As every portion of the isolated RNA was reverse transcribed, the sequencing read expressed TCRB transcripts. Sequencing used immunoSEQ multiplex PCR; TCRdb keeps in-frame clones, though not all of them. The table lists more than 350,000 clones, approximately 10% of them singletons. Sequenced sample: naive CD4+ T cells from blood. The receptors were sampled from a woman aged 18-29 years in good health.

This clone was observed a handful of times. The chain employs TRBV13 and TRBJ2-3, with a weak D call TRBD1 (6 bases). The CDR3 is made up of 17 amino acids. Germline loops: CDR1 PRHDT, CDR2 FYEKMQ (reference sequence). V lost 5 bases, J lost 0 bases, and 18 bases lay in between. CDR3 in DNA: TGTGCCAGCAGCGGGAGCTCACAGGGAGCGAGCACAGATACGCAGTATTTT. It translates to CASSGSSQGASTDTQYF.

This clone showed up just a few times. The rearrangement joins TRBV5-6 to TRBJ1-1; the match to TRBD1 covers 7 bases. The germline V gene has CDR1 SGHDT and CDR2 YYEEEE. Unmatched junction bases numbered 3, after V lost 0 bases and J lost 1 base. The CDR3 is 15 residues long. This CDR3 is CASSLGGQPNTEAFF. The CDR3 DNA follows: TGTGCCAGCAGCTTGGGGGGACAGCCGAACACTGAAGCTTTCTTT.

CDR3 region: CASSSHLKGQPQHF. CDR3 coding DNA: TGTGCCAGCAGTTCTCATCTTAAGGGTCAGCCCCAGCATTTT. The V and J genes are TRBV27 and TRBJ1-5; D is undetermined. Trimming pared 4 bases from V and 6 bases from J, leaving 13 bases between. The germline V gene has CDR1 MNHEY and CDR2 SMNVEV (reference sequence). This CDR3 comprises 14 residues.

The rearrangement joins TRBV9 to TRBJ2-1, with unresolved D. The CDR3 spans 13 residues. From germline, CDR1 is SGDLS and CDR2 YYNGEE. Trimming removed 0 bases at V and 5 bases at J, with 6 bases between. Here the CDR3 reads CASSVGRDNEQFF. The DNA for the CDR3 is TGTGCCAGCAGCGTAGGACGGGACAATGAGCAGTTCTTC.

The CDR3 protein is CASSWVSNQPQHF. In DNA form, the CDR3 reads TGTGCCAGCAGCTGGGTTAGCAATCAGCCCCAGCATTTT. V gene TRBV7-2 combines with J gene TRBJ1-5; D gene uncertain. The V end lost 4 bases, the J end lost 0 bases, and 4 bases lay between the germline ends. There are 13 residues in the CDR3. Per germline, CDR1 SGHTA and CDR2 FQGNSA.

This clone was picked up a small number of times. DNA for the CDR3: TGTGCCAGCAAGTTGGCGGGAGTGAGCACAGATACGCAGTATTTT. It is translated as CASKLAGVSTDTQYF. The chain links TRBV2 to TRBJ2-3, with 7 bases fitting TRBD2. This CDR3 is built from 15 residues. The germline CDR1 and CDR2 sequences are SNHLY and FYNNEI. Trimming at V came to 7 bases and at J to 0 bases, leaving 7 bases not matched to a gene.

The chain is built from TRBV15 and TRBJ2-1; 8 nucleotides align to TRBD1. The germline gives CDR1 LNHNV, CDR2 YYDKDF (reference sequence). Trimming cost V 2 bases and J 5 bases; bases outside gene matches: 5. The CDR3 sequence is 15 residues long. DNA of the CDR3: TGTGCCACCAGCAGACAGGGGGCAGAGGACAATGAGCAGTTCTTC. Protein: CATSRQGAEDNEQFF. Looking up the rest from reference TRBV15 and TRBJ2-1 gives the full variable domain: DAMVIQNPRYQVTQFGKPVTLSCSQTLNHNVMYWYQQKSSQAPKLLFHYYDKDFNNEADTPDNFQSRRPNTSFCFLDIRSPGLGDTAMYLCATSRQGAEDNEQFFGPGTRLTVL.

The chain couples TRBV7-2 to TRBJ2-7, with TRBD2 matching 10 bases. Germline V gene lookup returns CDR1 SGHTA and CDR2 FQGNSA. Germline trimming cut 2 bases from V and 4 bases from J; bases unmatched to any gene: 11. The CDR3 consists of 17 residues. The CDR3 DNA sequence: TGTGCCAGCAGCTTACAGTACAGGACTAGCGGTTCTTACGAGCAGTACTTC. It encodes CASSLQYRTSGSYEQYF.

J is TRBJ2-7 and V is TRBV28; 8 bases are a match to TRBD1. Germline assignment: CDR1 MDHEN and CDR2 SYDVKM. V dropped 6 bases and J dropped 7; count of bases not matched to a gene: 11. The CDR3 has 14 amino acids. CDR3 nucleotides: TGTGCCAGCAGCCTACCCGGACAGGGCGGGGAGCAGTACGTC. Its translation: CASSLPGQGGEQYV.

The CDR3, as DNA: TGTGCCAGCAGAAAAGGTGGCTACGGCTACACCTTC. Translated, it gives CASRKGGYGYTF. The V and J genes are TRBV6-5 and TRBJ1-2; D ambiguous. The V gene lost 6 bases and the J gene lost 8 bases, with 13 bases spanning the gap. The CDR3 covers 12 residues. Germline V CDR1 and CDR2: MNHEY, SVGAGI.

This clone was seen only a few times. The genes are TRBV4-1 and TRBJ2-6, with a weak D call TRBD1 (5 bases). This CDR3 has 17 amino acids. V was shortened by 0 bases and J by 4 bases, with 13 bases between the two germline ends. The germline V gene has CDR1 MGHRA and CDR2 YSYEKL. For the CDR3, the DNA is TGCGCCAGCAGCCAAGAAAAGGGGAATAAGGGGGCCAACGTCCTGACTTTC. Its protein product is CASSQEKGNKGANVLTF.

This clone was seen at least ten times. The gene calls are TRBV7-2 and TRBJ2-3; no definite D call. V was cut by 1 base and J by 4 bases, with 9 bases left in between. Germline values: CDR1 SGHTA, CDR2 FQGNSA. The CDR3 runs to 14 residues. The CDR3 DNA reads TGTGCCAGCAGCTTAGAATCGCTGGCAGATACGCAGTATTTT. Translating gives CASSLESLADTQYF.

This clone was seen more than once but under ten times. The J gene is TRBJ2-1, the V gene TRBV4-3; D might be TRBD1 or TRBD2, each matching 5 bases. The CDR3 runs to 16 residues. Trimming cost V 0 bases and J 7 bases, with 16 bases left between them. Germline V gives CDR1 LGHNA, CDR2 YSLEER. The CDR3 sequence is CASSQDWRQGGNEQFF. CDR3 coding DNA: TGCGCCAGCAGCCAAGATTGGAGGCAGGGCGGAAATGAGCAGTTCTTC.

This clone showed up just a few times. The chain uses TRBV7-2 and TRBJ1-3; D not certain. Germline V gives CDR1 SGHTA, CDR2 FQGNSA. The germline V and J ends were trimmed by 5 bases and 4 bases, with 3 bases remaining between them. There are 11 residues in the CDR3. The CDR3 sequence: CASSQGNTIYF. The CDR3 DNA follows: TGTGCCAGCAGCCAAGGAAACACCATATATTTT.

Only a few counts were recorded for this clone. V gene TRBV9 combines with J gene TRBJ1-5; 7 nucleotides line up with TRBD1. J lost 2 bases, V lost 3 bases, and 2 bases had no gene match. Germline V gene sequence: CDR1 SGDLS, CDR2 YYNGEE. The CDR3 loop spans 14 amino acids. CDR3 coding DNA: TGTGCCAGCAGCGCGACAGGGCGCAATCAGCCCCAGCATTTT. Amino acids: CASSATGRNQPQHF.

The CDR3 here is CASSPPSPRQSTEAFF. The CDR3 DNA sequence: TGTGCCAGCAGCCCCCCTTCTCCTAGACAGTCGACTGAAGCTTTCTTT. The chain has TRBV11-1 and TRBJ1-1; a weak D match, TRBD1 (5 bases). The CDR3 has 16 residues. Germline V lookup: CDR1 SGHAT, CDR2 FQDESV (reference sequence). With 5 bases removed from V and 5 bases from J, the gap between germline ends came to 21 bases. The full variable domain, with the rest looked up from reference TRBV11-1 and TRBJ1-1, is EAEVAQSPRYKITEKSQAVAFWCDPISGHATLYWYRQILGQGPELLVQFQDESVVDDSQLPKDRFSAERLKGVDSTLKIQPAELGDSAMYLCASSPPSPRQSTEAFFGQGTRLTVV.

This clone was found a few times. The J gene is TRBJ1-1, the V gene TRBV29-1; D is unclear. The germline V and J ends were trimmed by 0 bases and 2 bases, with 10 bases remaining between them. The CDR3 is made up of 14 amino acids. Germline V lookup: CDR1 SQVTM, CDR2 ANQGSEA. CDR3: CSVEEVSPNTEAFF. The CDR3 nucleotides read TGCAGCGTTGAAGAGGTAAGCCCCAACACTGAAGCTTTCTTT. Looking up the rest from reference TRBV29-1 and TRBJ1-1 gives the full variable domain: SAVISQKPSRDICQRGTSLTIQCQVDSQVTMMFWYRQQPGQSLTLIATANQGSEATYESGFVIDKFPISRPNLTFSTLTVSNMSPEDSSIYLCSVEEVSPNTEAFFGQGTRLTVV.

The CDR3 DNA follows: TGCAGCGTTGAAGCCCAGAGAGGGGCCGGCTATGGCTACACCTTC. As protein: CSVEAQRGAGYGYTF. This rearrangement joins TRBV29-1 to TRBJ1-2; tentatively, D is TRBD1 (5 bases). The V and J ends lost 1 base and 4 bases respectively, with 16 bases between them. The germline V gene has CDR1 SQVTM and CDR2 ANQGSEA. This CDR3 has 15 amino acids.

Only a few counts were recorded for this clone. V gene TRBV29-1 combines with J gene TRBJ2-1; 8 bases are a match to TRBD2. Looked up from germline, CDR1 is SQVTM and CDR2 is ANQGSEA. The CDR3 is 14 amino acids. V lost 6 bases to trimming and J lost 3 bases; unmatched junction nucleotides: 7. In nucleotides, the CDR3 is TGCAGCGTGCCTCAGCGGGGGATCTACAATGAGCAGTTCTTC. Translated, it gives CSVPQRGIYNEQFF.

Comment on this clone: Germline and junction disagree at one end, which may indicate a read error. The V and J genes are TRBV5-4 and TRBJ2-4; 8 bases are a match to TRBD2. The length of the CDR3 is 15 residues. The germline gives CDR1 SGHNT, CDR2 YYREEE (reference sequence). This CDR3 is CASSQDYTGGVIQYF. DNA of the CDR3: TGCGCCAGCAGCCAAGATTACACGGGAGGGGTCATTCAGTACTTC.

CDR3 in amino acids: CASSSPGPPYEQYF. CDR3 DNA: TGTGCCAGCAGCTCCCCCGGGCCCCCCTACGAGCAGTACTTC. The V call is TRBV5-6, the J call TRBJ2-7, with unresolved D. The V and J ends lost 3 bases and 2 bases respectively, with 12 bases between them. Per germline, CDR1 SGHDT and CDR2 YYEEEE. This CDR3 comprises 14 residues.

This clone was counted at least ten times. The rearrangement uses TRBV29-1 and TRBJ1-1; unclear D gene. The CDR3 extends over 11 amino acids. V gave up 7 bases and J gave up 0 bases, with 6 bases separating them. In germline, CDR1 is SQVTM, CDR2 ANQGSEA. The CDR3 region has the DNA TGCAGCGCTGGGATGAACACTGAAGCTTTCTTT. Its translation: CSAGMNTEAFF.

The V call is TRBV30, the J call TRBJ2-6; D is possibly TRBD1 (6 bases). CDR1 GTSNPN and CDR2 SVGIG come from the germline V gene (reference sequence). The CDR3 spans 18 residues. V gave up 2 bases and J gave up 0 bases, with 17 bases separating them. CDR3 nucleotides: TGTGCCTGGAGTCCGGACAGATTTAGTCCCTCTGGGGCCAACGTCCTGACTTTC. Translating it yields CAWSPDRFSPSGANVLTF.

The V gene is TRBV6-6, the J gene TRBJ1-5, with unresolved D. Germline V gene lookup returns CDR1 MNHNY and CDR2 SVGAGI (reference sequence). This CDR3 is built from 14 residues. With 7 bases removed from V and 1 base from J, the gap between germline ends came to 11 bases. The CDR3: CASNTEGSNQPQHF. The CDR3 nucleotides are TGTGCCAGCAATACCGAGGGAAGCAATCAGCCCCAGCATTTT.

This clone was recorded a few times. The chain has TRBV27 and TRBJ2-6; 10 bases fit TRBD1. This CDR3 region has 20 residues. Germline V gene lookup returns CDR1 MNHEY and CDR2 SMNVEV (reference sequence). V lost 5 bases and J lost 0; bases outside the gene matches: 13. CDR3 nucleotide sequence: TGTGCCAGCAGTATAATTTCCCTAGACAGGGGGCGCTCTGGGGCCAACGTCCTGACTTTC. This sequence encodes CASSIISLDRGRSGANVLTF.

The rearrangement links TRBV5-1 to TRBJ2-6; D not resolved. Germline-derived CDR1 and CDR2 are SGHRS and YFSETQ. The CDR3 length is 13 residues. The V end lost 0 bases, the J end lost 3 bases, and 1 base lay between the germline ends. CDR3 loop: CASSLDGANVLTF. The CDR3, as DNA: TGCGCCAGCAGCTTGGATGGGGCCAACGTCCTGACTTTC.